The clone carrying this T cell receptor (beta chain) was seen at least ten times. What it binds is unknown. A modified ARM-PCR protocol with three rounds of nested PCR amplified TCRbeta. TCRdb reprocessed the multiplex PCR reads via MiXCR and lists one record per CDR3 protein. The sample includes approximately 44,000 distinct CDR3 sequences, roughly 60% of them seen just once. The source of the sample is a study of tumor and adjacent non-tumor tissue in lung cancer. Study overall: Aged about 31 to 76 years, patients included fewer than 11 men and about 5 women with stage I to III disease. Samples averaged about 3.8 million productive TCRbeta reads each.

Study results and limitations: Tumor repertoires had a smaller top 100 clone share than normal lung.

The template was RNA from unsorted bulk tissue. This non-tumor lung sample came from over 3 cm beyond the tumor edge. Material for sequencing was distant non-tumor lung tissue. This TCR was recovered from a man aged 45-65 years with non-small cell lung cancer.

CDR3 sequence reads: CASRAQQGGAPSYNEQFF. CDR3 nucleotide sequence: TGTGCCAGCAGGGCACAACAAGGGGGGGCCCCTTCCTACAATGAGCAGTTCTTC. This chain links TRBV12-3 or TRBV12-4 with TRBJ2-1; D may be TRBD2 (7 bases). V lost 6 bases, J lost 1 base, and 22 bases lay in between. CDR3 length equals 18 residues.